The entry below describes one TCR beta chain. Antigen: not known. This entry is derived from a study of shared clonotypes between healthy human individuals. General study findings and limits: Between a handful of donors, naive CD4 clonotypes were shared at a level of approximately 5%. Read depth was anticipated to influence clonotype sharing among donors.

Repertoires were generated with immunoSEQ multiplex PCR, while TCRdb's copy carries only in-frame clones and drops some. The table lists more than 2,000,000 clones, 85% to 95% of them singletons, with around 0.14% in the top ten. V lost 5 bases to trimming and J lost 7 bases; unmatched junction nucleotides: 13. CDR3 length: 16 residues. The germline V gene encodes CDR1 SGHVS and CDR2 FQNEAQ. The receptor was derived from a man aged 18 to 35 in good health. The specimen was naive CD4+ T cells sorted from blood. Subset reported: CD45RA+ positively selected. The chain uses TRBV7-8 and TRBJ2-7; 11 bases are shared with TRBD1. In DNA form, the CDR3 reads TGTGCCAGCAGCCCCGCCCCCGGGACAGGGGGACTTGAGCAGTACTTC. Amino acids: CASSPAPGTGGLEQYF. Variable domain in full (rest from reference TRBV7-8 and TRBJ2-7): GAGVSQSPRYKVAKRGQDVALRCDPISGHVSLFWYQQALGQGPEFLTYFQNEAQLDKSGLPSDRFFAERPEGSVSTLKIQRTQQEDSAVYLCASSPAPGTGGLEQYFGPGTRLTVT.